Below, 18 T cell receptor beta chains from the same sample are listed, as sequenced in a study of CD8+CD57+ T cells in acquired aplastic anemia. Genomic DNA served as template for TCR beta VDJ and CDR3 profiling. TCRdb analysed the reads with MiXCR anew, one entry per CDR3 protein. Of more than 150,000 distinct CDR3 sequences listed, 64% were seen once; the top ten hold more than 45%. The sequenced sample consisted of sorted CD4+, CD8+, or CD8+CD57+ T cells (not recorded which) from PBMCs. The source is a human donor with severe aplastic anemia or a healthy control (not recorded which).

The V and J genes are TRBV7-2 and TRBJ2-7, with D perhaps being TRBD1 or TRBD2 (5 bases each). CDR1 is SGHTA and CDR2 is FQGNSA in the germline V gene. The CDR3 contains 15 residues. V lost 0 bases to trimming and J lost 0 bases, with 9 bases between them. CDR3 amino acids: CASSLAGDPSYEQYF. DNA for the CDR3: TGTGCCAGCAGCTTAGCAGGGGACCCCTCCTACGAGCAGTACTTC.

This chain uses TRBV7-9 with TRBJ1-2, with TRBD1 matching 7 bases. J lost 6 bases, V lost 5 bases, and 9 bases had no gene match. The CDR3 consists of 14 residues. CDR1 SEHNR and CDR2 FQNEAQ come from the germline V gene (reference sequence). CDR3 in DNA: TGTGCCAGCAGCGCTCAGGGGGAAAAGGATGGCTACACCTTC. Residues: CASSAQGEKDGYTF.

This clonotype was picked up many times. The V and J genes are TRBV19 and TRBJ2-7, with 7 bases fitting TRBD2. Germline V gene sequence: CDR1 LNHDA, CDR2 SQIVND (reference sequence). J gave up 5 bases and V 5 bases, and 12 bases lay outside the gene matches. The CDR3 totals 15 residues. The CDR3 loop is CASSPGAGLSNEQYF. The CDR3 bases are TGTGCCAGTAGTCCCGGAGCGGGACTGTCCAACGAGCAGTACTTC.

A few counts support this clonotype. The rearrangement uses TRBV7-8 and TRBJ2-7; 8 bases fit TRBD2. V was clipped by 4 bases and J by 2 bases; unmatched bases: 7. Germline V gene lookup returns CDR1 SGHVS and CDR2 FQNEAQ. The CDR3 loop spans 15 amino acids. CDR3 nucleotides: TGTGCCAGCAGCTCATCGGCGGGAGGCACCTACGAGCAGTACTTC. Translated: CASSSSAGGTYEQYF.

The chain links TRBV12-3 or TRBV12-4 to TRBJ1-6, with TRBD1 matching over 7 bases. The ends lost 6 bases at V and 9 bases at J; junction bases unmatched: 11. This CDR3 is built from 15 residues. In DNA form, the CDR3 reads TGTGCCAGCAGCCCACCGACAGGGTCAGGTTCACCCCTCCACTTT. This codes for CASSPPTGSGSPLHF.

This chain joins TRBV2 and TRBJ1-3, with 7 bases matching TRBD1. CDR1 and CDR2 from the germline V gene are SNHLY and FYNNEI. V shed 4 bases, J shed 0 bases, and the junction held 3 bases outside the gene matches. This CDR3 has 15 amino acids. The CDR3 is CASSGNRGSGNTIYF. The CDR3 coding sequence is TGTGCCAGCAGTGGCAACAGGGGCTCTGGAAACACCATATATTTT.

The chain is built from TRBV12-3 or TRBV12-4 and TRBJ2-3; 10 positions match TRBD2. V shed 6 bases, J shed 3 bases, and the junction held 9 bases outside the gene matches. This CDR3 has 16 residues. Here the CDR3 DNA reads TGTGCCAGCAGCTCCTTCGCTAGCGGGAGAACAGATACGCAGTATTTT. It encodes CASSSFASGRTDTQYF.

The table lists this clonotype with a few counts. V gene TRBV29-1 combines with J gene TRBJ2-7; D might be TRBD1 (6 bases). The V gene's germline CDR1 is SQVTM and CDR2 ANQGSEA. This CDR3 comprises 14 residues. V lost 6 bases and J lost 3, with 18 bases in between. CDR3 nucleotide sequence: TGCAGCGTCACCCAAGACAGGTACAACTACGAGCAGTACTTC. Translating it yields CSVTQDRYNYEQYF.

The chain links TRBV7-9 to TRBJ2-3, with 10 bases aligning to TRBD2. CDR3 length: 19 residues. The V segment lost 4 bases and the J segment 2 bases; nucleotides outside the gene matches: 15. The V gene's germline CDR1 is SEHNR and CDR2 FQNEAQ (reference sequence). The CDR3 DNA reads as TGTGCCAGCAGCTCTGACGTGGGTAGCGGGGGGACCCACACAGATACGCAGTATTTT. This sequence encodes CASSSDVGSGGTHTDTQYF.

This chain links TRBV15 with TRBJ1-4; 11 bases line up with TRBD1. CDR1 and CDR2 (germline): LNHNV, YYDKDF (reference sequence). Losses at the gene ends were 3 bases for V and 1 base for J; bases not matched to a gene: 10. There are 19 residues in the CDR3. CDR3 amino acids: CATSSDGRDRGVTNEKLFF. In DNA form, the CDR3 reads TGTGCCACCAGCAGTGACGGCCGGGACAGGGGGGTAACTAATGAAAAACTGTTTTTT.

This clonotype came up a few times. This rearrangement joins TRBV19 to TRBJ2-7; D perhaps matches TRBD1 (6 bases). There are 14 residues in the CDR3. Germline loops: CDR1 LNHDA, CDR2 SQIVND (reference sequence). Trimming took 5 bases from V and 2 from J, leaving 13 bases between them. The CDR3 coding sequence is TGTGCCAGTAGTTTTCAGGGGCTGCCCTACGAGCAGTACTTC. Translating gives CASSFQGLPYEQYF.

The V gene is TRBV12-3 or TRBV12-4, the J gene TRBJ2-1; 9 bases align to TRBD1. V was pared by 7 bases and J by 10 bases, with 11 bases of the junction left unmatched. CDR3 length: 14 amino acids. The DNA of the CDR3 is TGTGCCAGCATCCAAGACCGGGACAGGGTCGAGCAGTTCTTC. Translating it yields CASIQDRDRVEQFF.

The chain carries TRBV20-1 and TRBJ2-3; 9 nucleotides match TRBD2. With 1 base clipped from V and 10 bases from J, the junction kept 6 bases outside the gene matches. Germline-derived CDR1 and CDR2 are DFQATT and SNEGSKA (reference sequence). The CDR3 length is 13 residues. CDR3 in amino acids: CSARVPREGAQYF. In nucleotides, the CDR3 is TGCAGTGCTAGAGTTCCGCGGGAGGGTGCGCAGTATTTT.

The V call is TRBV7-6, the J call TRBJ2-7; TRBD1 matches 10 bases. V lost 5 bases, J lost 6 bases, and 13 bases stayed unmatched. This CDR3 is 16 amino acids long. Germline CDR1 and CDR2: SGHVS and FNYEAQ. CDR3: CASSAGRDRGVGEQYF. In nucleotides, the CDR3 is TGTGCCAGCAGCGCGGGCCGGGACAGGGGAGTGGGCGAGCAGTACTTC. The full variable domain, its missing parts supplied by reference TRBV7-6 and TRBJ2-7, is GAGVSQSPRYKVTKRGQDVALRCDPISGHVSLYWYRQALGQGPEFLTYFNYEAQQDKSGLPNDRFSAERPEGSISTLTIQRTEQRDSAMYRCASSAGRDRGVGEQYFGPGTRLTVT.

This sequence joins TRBV20-1 and TRBJ2-7, with a weak D call TRBD1 (5 bases). The CDR3 extends over 15 amino acids. CDR1 and CDR2 (germline): DFQATT, SNEGSKA (reference sequence). Trimming pared 2 bases from V and 3 bases from J, leaving 17 bases between. The CDR3 sequence is CSARPEGALFYEQYF. CDR3 nucleotide sequence: TGCAGTGCTAGACCCGAAGGGGCCCTCTTCTACGAGCAGTACTTC.

This clonotype has more than one count but fewer than ten. The chain carries TRBV5-1 and TRBJ1-2, with TRBD1 matching 7 bases. V shed 7 bases, J shed 4 bases, and the junction held 13 bases outside the gene matches. CDR3 size: 15 residues. In germline, CDR1 is SGHRS, CDR2 YFSETQ. The CDR3 sequence: CASAPRQGVSYGYTF. CDR3 coding DNA: TGCGCCAGCGCCCCTCGACAGGGAGTCTCCTATGGCTACACCTTC. Full variable domain (rest looked up from reference TRBV5-1 and TRBJ1-2): KAGVTQTPRYLIKTRGQQVTLSCSPISGHRSVSWYQQTPGQGLQFLFEYFSETQRNKGNFPGRFSGRQFSNSRSEMNVSTLELGDSALYLCASAPRQGVSYGYTFGSGTRLTVV.

This chain joins TRBV2 and TRBJ2-1; unclear D gene. The CDR3 totals 15 residues. V was shortened by 1 base and J by 8 bases, with 15 bases between the two germline ends. CDR1 is SNHLY, CDR2 FYNNEI, per germline. CDR3 region: CASSEVYSPVYEQFF. The CDR3 nucleotides read TGTGCCAGCAGTGAAGTGTACAGTCCCGTGTATGAGCAGTTCTTC.

This clonotype was seen many times. The rearrangement uses TRBV9 and TRBJ2-7; no clear D gene. The CDR3 has 13 amino acids. Trimming stripped 0 bases from V and 2 bases from J, with 6 bases between. Germline values: CDR1 SGDLS, CDR2 YYNGEE. In nucleotides, the CDR3 is TGTGCCAGCAGCGTAGGGGTTACCTACGAGCAGTACTTC. Its protein is CASSVGVTYEQYF.